This T cell receptor beta chain was profiled in a study of cytomegalovirus exposure and HLA in healthy donors. Study-level findings and limits: There were a few CMV-associated chains whose specificity for CMV antigens was confirmed in vitro.

Germline CDR1 reads MNHEY; CDR2 reads SVGAGI. V gave up 6 bases and J gave up 9 bases; unmatched junction bases: 10. The CDR3 totals 13 residues. The PCR was carried out with 60 Vbeta primers and 13 Jbeta primers. Libraries were prepared by immunoSEQ multiplex PCR; TCRdb keeps only in-frame clonotypes and omits some of them. The sample comprises fewer than 50,000 clones, over 55% of which are singletons, and 9.5% to 15% rests with the top ten. This clone has more than one count but fewer than ten. The antigen is not known. The TCR was taken from a man aged 55 to 70 in good health and CMV-seropositive. V usage is TRBV6-5 and J usage is TRBJ2-7; 8 nucleotides align to TRBD1. Sequencing was done on a sample of PBMCs. The chain's CDR3 is CASSPRQGSGQYF. CDR3 in DNA: TGTGCCAGCAGCCCCAGACAGGGGAGCGGGCAGTACTTC.